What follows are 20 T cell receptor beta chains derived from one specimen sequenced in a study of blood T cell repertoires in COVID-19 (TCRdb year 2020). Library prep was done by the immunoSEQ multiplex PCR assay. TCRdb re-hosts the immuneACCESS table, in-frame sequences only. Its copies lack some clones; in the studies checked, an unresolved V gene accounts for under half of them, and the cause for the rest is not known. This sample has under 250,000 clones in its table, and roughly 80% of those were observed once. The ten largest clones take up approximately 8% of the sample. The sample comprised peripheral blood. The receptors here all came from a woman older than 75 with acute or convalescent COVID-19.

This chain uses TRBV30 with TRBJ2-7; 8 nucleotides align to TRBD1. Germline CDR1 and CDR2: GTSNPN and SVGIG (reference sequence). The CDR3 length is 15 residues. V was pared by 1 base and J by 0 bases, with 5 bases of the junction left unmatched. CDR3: CAWSEGTGGSYEQYF. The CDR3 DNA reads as TGTGCCTGGAGTGAAGGGACAGGAGGCTCCTACGAGCAGTACTTC.

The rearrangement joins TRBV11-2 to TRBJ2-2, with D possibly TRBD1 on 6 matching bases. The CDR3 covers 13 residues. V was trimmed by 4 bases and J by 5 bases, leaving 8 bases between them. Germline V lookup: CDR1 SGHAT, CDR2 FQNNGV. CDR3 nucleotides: TGTGCCAGCAGCTCAAGGGGGACCGGGGAGCTGTTTTTT. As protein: CASSSRGTGELFF.

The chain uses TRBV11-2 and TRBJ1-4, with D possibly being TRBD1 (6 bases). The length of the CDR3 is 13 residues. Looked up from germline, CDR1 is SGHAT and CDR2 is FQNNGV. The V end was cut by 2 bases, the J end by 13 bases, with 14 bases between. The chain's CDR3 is CASSLRQAFRLFF. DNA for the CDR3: TGTGCCAGCAGCTTAAGACAGGCTTTCCGACTGTTTTTT.

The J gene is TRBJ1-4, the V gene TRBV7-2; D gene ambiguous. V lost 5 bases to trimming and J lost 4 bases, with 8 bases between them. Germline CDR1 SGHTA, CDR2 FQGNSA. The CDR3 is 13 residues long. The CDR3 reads CASSLGINEKLFF. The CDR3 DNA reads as TGTGCCAGCAGCCTCGGGATTAATGAAAAACTGTTTTTT.

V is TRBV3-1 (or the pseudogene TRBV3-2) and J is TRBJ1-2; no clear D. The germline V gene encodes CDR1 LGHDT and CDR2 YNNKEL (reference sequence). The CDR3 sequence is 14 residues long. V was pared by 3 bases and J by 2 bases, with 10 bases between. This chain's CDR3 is CASSQSPENYGYTF. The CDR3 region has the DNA TGTGCCAGCAGCCAGTCTCCCGAGAACTATGGCTACACCTTC.

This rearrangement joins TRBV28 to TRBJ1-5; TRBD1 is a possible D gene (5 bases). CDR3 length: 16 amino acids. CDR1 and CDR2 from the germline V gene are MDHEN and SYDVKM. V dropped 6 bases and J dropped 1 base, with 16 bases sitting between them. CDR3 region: CASRPSGGRSNQPQHF. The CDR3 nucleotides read TGTGCCAGCAGGCCGTCGGGGGGTCGAAGCAATCAGCCCCAGCATTTT.

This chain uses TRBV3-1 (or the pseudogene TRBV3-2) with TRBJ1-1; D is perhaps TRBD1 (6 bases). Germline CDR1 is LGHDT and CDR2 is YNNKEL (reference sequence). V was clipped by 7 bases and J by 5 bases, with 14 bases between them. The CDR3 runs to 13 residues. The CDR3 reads CASTVGHRTEAFF. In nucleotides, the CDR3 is TGTGCCAGCACTGTGGGACATAGGACTGAAGCTTTCTTT.

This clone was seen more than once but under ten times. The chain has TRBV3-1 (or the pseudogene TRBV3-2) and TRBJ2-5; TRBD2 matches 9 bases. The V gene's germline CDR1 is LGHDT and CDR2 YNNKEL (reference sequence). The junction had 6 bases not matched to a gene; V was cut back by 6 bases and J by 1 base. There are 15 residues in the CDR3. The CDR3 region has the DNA TGTGCCAGCAGACCTAGCGGGGCCCTCCAAGAGACCCAGTACTTC. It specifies CASRPSGALQETQYF.

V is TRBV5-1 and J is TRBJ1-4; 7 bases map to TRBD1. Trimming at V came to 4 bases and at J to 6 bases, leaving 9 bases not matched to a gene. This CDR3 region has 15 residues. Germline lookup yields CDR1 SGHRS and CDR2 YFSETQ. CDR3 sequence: CASSLSGTADEKLFF. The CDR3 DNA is TGCGCCAGCAGCCTATCCGGGACAGCAGATGAAAAACTGTTTTTT. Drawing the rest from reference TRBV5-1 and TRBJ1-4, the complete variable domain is KAGVTQTPRYLIKTRGQQVTLSCSPISGHRSVSWYQQTPGQGLQFLFEYFSETQRNKGNFPGRFSGRQFSNSRSEMNVSTLELGDSALYLCASSLSGTADEKLFFGSGTQLSVL.

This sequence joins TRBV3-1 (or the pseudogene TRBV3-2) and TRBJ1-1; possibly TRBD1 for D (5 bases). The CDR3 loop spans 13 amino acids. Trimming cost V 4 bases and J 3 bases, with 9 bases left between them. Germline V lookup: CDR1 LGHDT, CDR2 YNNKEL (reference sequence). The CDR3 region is CASSLARDTEAFF. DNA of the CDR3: TGTGCCAGCAGCCTTGCCAGGGACACTGAAGCTTTCTTT.

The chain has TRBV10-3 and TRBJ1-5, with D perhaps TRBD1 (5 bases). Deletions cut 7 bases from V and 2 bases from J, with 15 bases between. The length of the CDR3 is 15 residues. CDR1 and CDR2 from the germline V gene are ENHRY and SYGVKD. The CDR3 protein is CAIKAGLQRNQPQHF. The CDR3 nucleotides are TGTGCCATCAAGGCGGGGCTGCAGCGCAATCAGCCCCAGCATTTT.

The CDR3 spells CASSIKAGTDTQYF. In nucleotides, the CDR3 is TGTGCCAGTAGTATAAAAGCGGGCACAGATACGCAGTATTTT. The V call is TRBV19, the J call TRBJ2-3; TRBD2 is a possible D gene (5 bases). This CDR3 spans 14 amino acids. The V end lost 2 bases, the J end lost 1 base, and 7 bases lay between the germline ends. Germline V gene sequence: CDR1 LNHDA, CDR2 SQIVND (reference sequence).

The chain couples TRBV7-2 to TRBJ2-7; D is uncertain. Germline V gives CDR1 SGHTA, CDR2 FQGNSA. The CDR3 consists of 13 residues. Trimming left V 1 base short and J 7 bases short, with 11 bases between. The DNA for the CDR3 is TGTGCCAGCAGCTTAGGCCCAGCGAGAGAGCAGTACTTC. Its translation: CASSLGPAREQYF. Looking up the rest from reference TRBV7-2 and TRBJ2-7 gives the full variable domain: GAGVSQSPSNKVTEKGKDVELRCDPISGHTALYWYRQSLGQGLEFLIYFQGNSAPDKSGLPSDRFSAERTGGSVSTLTIQRTQQEDSAVYLCASSLGPAREQYFGPGTRLTVT.

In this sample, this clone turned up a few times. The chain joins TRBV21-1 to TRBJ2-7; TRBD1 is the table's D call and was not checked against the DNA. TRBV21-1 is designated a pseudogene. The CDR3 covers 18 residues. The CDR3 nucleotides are TGTGCCAGCAGCAAAAGAGGGATCGGGGACAGGCGCTCCCCTCCGCAGTACTTC. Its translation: CASSKRGIGDRRSPPQYF.

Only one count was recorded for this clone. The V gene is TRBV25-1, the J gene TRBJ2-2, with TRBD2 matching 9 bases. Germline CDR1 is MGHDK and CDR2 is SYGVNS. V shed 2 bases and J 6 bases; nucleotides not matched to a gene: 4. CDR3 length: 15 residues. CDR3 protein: CASSEAGGLPGELFF. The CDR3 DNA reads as TGTGCCAGCAGTGAAGCGGGAGGGCTCCCCGGGGAGCTGTTTTTT.

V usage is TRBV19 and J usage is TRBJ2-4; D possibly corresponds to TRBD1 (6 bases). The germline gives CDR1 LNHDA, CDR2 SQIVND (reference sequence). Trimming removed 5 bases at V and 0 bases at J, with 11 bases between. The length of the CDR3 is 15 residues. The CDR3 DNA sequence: TGTGCCAGTAGTCGAGGGGGTCTAGCCAAAAACATTCAGTACTTC. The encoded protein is CASSRGGLAKNIQYF.

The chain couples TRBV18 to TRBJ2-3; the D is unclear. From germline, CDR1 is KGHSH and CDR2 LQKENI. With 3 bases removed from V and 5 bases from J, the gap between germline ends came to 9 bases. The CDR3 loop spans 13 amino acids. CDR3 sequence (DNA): TGTGCCAGCTCACCCCCACAGAGAGATACGCAGTATTTT. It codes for CASSPPQRDTQYF.

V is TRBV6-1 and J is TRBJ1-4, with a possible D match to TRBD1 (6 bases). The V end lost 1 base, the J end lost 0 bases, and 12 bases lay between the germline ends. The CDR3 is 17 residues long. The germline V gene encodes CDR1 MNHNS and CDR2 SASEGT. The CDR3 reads CASSEVTGGSTNEKLFF. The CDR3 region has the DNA TGTGCCAGCAGTGAAGTTACTGGGGGCTCAACTAATGAAAAACTGTTTTTT.

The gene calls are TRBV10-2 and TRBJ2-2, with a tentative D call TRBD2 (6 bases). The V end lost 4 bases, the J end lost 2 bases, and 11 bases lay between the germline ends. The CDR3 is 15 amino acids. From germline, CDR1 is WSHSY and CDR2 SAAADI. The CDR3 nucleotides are TGCGCCAGCAGTGCTCGGGGGATAAACACCGGGGAGCTGTTTTTT. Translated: CASSARGINTGELFF.

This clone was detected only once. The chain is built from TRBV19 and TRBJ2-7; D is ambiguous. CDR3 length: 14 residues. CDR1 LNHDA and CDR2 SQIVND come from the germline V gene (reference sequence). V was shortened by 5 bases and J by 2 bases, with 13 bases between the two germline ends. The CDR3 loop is CASSLSPITYEQYF. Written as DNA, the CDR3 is TGTGCCAGTAGTTTGTCTCCTATCACCTACGAGCAGTACTTC.